Listed here are 11 T cell receptor beta chains from one sample, sequenced in a study of shared clonotypes between healthy human individuals. Data came from immunoSEQ multiplex PCR; TCRdb stores just in-frame clones and leaves some out. The sample lists about 330,000 clones, around nine tenths seen once, with 15% to 20% in the top ten. The sample taken for sequencing was memory CD8+ T cells sorted from blood. Subset denoted: CD45RO+ cells pooled with CCR7-negative TemRA cells. The receptors stem from a man younger than 35 in good health.

The chain combines TRBV7-9 with TRBJ2-7; tentatively, D is TRBD2 (5 bases). The germline CDR1 and CDR2 sequences are SEHNR and FQNEAQ (reference sequence). The V end lost 5 bases, the J end lost 5 bases, and 22 bases lay between the germline ends. The CDR3 covers 16 residues. The CDR3 DNA reads TGTGCCAGCAGCGTCGCCTGGACTGGGGTGGCGGACGAGCAGTACTTC. Translated: CASSVAWTGVADEQYF.

The chain uses TRBV1 and TRBJ2-1; the table names TRBD1, a call not compared with the DNA. TRBV1 is marked as a pseudogene. The CDR3 has 14 residues. In DNA, the CDR3 is TGCACCAGCAGCGGTGACAGGGGGCGAAATGAGCAGTTCTTC. Residues: CTSSGDRGRNEQFF.

This clone appeared once. This chain links TRBV29-1 with TRBJ2-7; D is unclear. Germline V lookup: CDR1 SQVTM, CDR2 ANQGSEA. This CDR3 has 10 residues. V was trimmed by 5 bases and J by 6 bases, leaving 8 bases between them. The CDR3 coding sequence is TGCAGCGTTCTTGTCGGCGAGCAGTACTTC. This sequence encodes CSVLVGEQYF.

This chain uses TRBV7-9 with TRBJ1-5, with 9 bases identical to TRBD1. After removal of 3 bases from V and 2 bases from J, the junction contained 5 bases not matched to a gene. The CDR3 is 16 amino acids. The germline V gene has CDR1 SEHNR and CDR2 FQNEAQ (reference sequence). CDR3 in amino acids: CASSFGTGLGNQPQHF. The DNA for the CDR3 is TGTGCCAGCAGCTTCGGGACAGGGTTGGGCAATCAGCCCCAGCATTTT.

The chain carries TRBV10-3 and TRBJ2-7; 9 bases fit TRBD1. V trimming: 2 bases; J trimming: 4 bases; junction bases outside the gene matches: 6. Looked up from germline, CDR1 is ENHRY and CDR2 is SYGVKD. The length of the CDR3 is 15 residues. The DNA for the CDR3 is TGTGCCATCAGTGAGGTAGGGACAGGGTGGTACGAGCAGTACTTC. It is translated as CAISEVGTGWYEQYF.

This clone was observed a single time. This chain links TRBV2 with TRBJ2-1, with 7 bases identical to TRBD2. Unmatched junction bases numbered 8, after V lost 8 bases and J lost 7 bases. The CDR3 covers 13 residues. The V gene's germline CDR1 is SNHLY and CDR2 FYNNEI. The CDR3 here is CASLPSGGNEQFF. In nucleotides, the CDR3 is TGTGCCAGCTTACCTAGCGGAGGGAATGAGCAGTTCTTC.

Of note for this clone: The sample holds other DNA sequences that translate to the same CDR3. The genes are TRBV6-6 and TRBJ2-3; no clear D. From germline, CDR1 is MNHNY and CDR2 SVGAGI (reference sequence). The CDR3 totals 13 residues. The ends were cut back, 1 base at V and 0 bases at J, with 2 bases in the middle. CDR3 amino acids: CASSYLSTDTQYF. CDR3 nucleotides: TGTGCCAGCAGTTACTTGAGCACAGATACGCAGTATTTT.

J is TRBJ2-5 and V is TRBV27; D unresolved. CDR3 length: 14 residues. CDR1 is MNHEY, CDR2 SMNVEV, per germline (reference sequence). V was pared by 6 bases and J by 3 bases, with 14 bases between. This CDR3 is CASSPSSAEETQYF. The CDR3 DNA reads TGTGCCAGCAGCCCCAGCTCCGCCGAAGAGACCCAGTACTTC.

The rearrangement uses TRBV5-1 and TRBJ2-3, with 7 bases that match TRBD2. Looked up from germline, CDR1 is SGHRS and CDR2 is YFSETQ. The J segment lost 4 bases and the V segment lost 4 bases, leaving 12 bases of the junction unmatched. The CDR3 covers 16 residues. CDR3 amino acids: CASSERRTSPPDTQYF. The CDR3 bases are TGCGCCAGCAGCGAGCGCAGGACTAGTCCCCCAGATACGCAGTATTTT.

The chain links TRBV15 to TRBJ1-4, with a possible D match to TRBD1 (5 bases). The V gene lost 0 bases and the J gene lost 8 bases, with 16 bases spanning the gap. The CDR3 runs 16 residues. The germline gives CDR1 LNHNV, CDR2 YYDKDF (reference sequence). CDR3 bases: TGTGCCACCAGCAGAGATCAGGAAGGGGAAGGAGAAAAACTGTTTTTT. Translating gives CATSRDQEGEGEKLFF.

The V call is TRBV4-1, the J call TRBJ1-6; D might be TRBD1 (6 bases). Germline CDR1 reads MGHRA; CDR2 reads YSYEKL. This CDR3 has 19 residues. Trimming removed 4 bases from V and 2 bases from J, with 21 bases in between. The CDR3 loop reads CASSLRSRGSLAYNSPLHF. The CDR3 region has the DNA TGCGCCAGCAGCCTAAGGAGCAGGGGTAGTCTCGCCTATAATTCACCCCTCCACTTT.